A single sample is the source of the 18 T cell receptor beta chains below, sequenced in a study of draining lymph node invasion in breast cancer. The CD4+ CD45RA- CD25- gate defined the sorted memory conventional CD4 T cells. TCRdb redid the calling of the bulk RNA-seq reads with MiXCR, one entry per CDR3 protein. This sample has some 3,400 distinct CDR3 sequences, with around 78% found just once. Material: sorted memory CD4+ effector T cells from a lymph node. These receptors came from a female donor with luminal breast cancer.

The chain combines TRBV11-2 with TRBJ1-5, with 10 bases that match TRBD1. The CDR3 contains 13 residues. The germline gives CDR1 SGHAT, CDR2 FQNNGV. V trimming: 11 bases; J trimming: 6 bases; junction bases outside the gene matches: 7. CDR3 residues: CASRQGARQPQHF. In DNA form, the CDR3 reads TGTGCCTCGCGACAGGGGGCGCGTCAGCCCCAGCATTTT.

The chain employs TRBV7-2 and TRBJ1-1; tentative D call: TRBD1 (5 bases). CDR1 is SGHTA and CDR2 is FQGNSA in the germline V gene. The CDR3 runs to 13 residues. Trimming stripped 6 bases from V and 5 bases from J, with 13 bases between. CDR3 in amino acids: CASSKGWATEAFF. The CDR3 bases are TGTGCCAGCAGTAAGGGGTGGGCAACTGAAGCTTTCTTT.

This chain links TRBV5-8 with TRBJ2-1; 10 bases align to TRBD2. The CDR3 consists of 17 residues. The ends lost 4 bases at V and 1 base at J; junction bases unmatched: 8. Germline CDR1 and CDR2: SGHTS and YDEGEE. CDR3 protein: CASSGLLGLASYNEQFF. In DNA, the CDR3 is TGTGCCAGCAGCGGTCTGCTGGGACTAGCGTCCTACAATGAGCAGTTCTTC.

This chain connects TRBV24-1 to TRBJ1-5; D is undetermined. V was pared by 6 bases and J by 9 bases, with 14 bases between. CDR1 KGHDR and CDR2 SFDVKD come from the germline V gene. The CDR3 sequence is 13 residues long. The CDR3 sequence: CATSYDGSTPQHF. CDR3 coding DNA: TGTGCCACCAGTTACGACGGCTCGACGCCCCAGCATTTT.

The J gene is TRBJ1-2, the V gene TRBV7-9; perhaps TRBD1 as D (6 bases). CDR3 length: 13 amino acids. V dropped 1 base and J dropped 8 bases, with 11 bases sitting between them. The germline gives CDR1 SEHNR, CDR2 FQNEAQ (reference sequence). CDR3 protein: CASSLEGGRGYTF. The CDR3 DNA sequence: TGTGCCAGCAGCTTAGAAGGGGGACGGGGCTACACCTTC.

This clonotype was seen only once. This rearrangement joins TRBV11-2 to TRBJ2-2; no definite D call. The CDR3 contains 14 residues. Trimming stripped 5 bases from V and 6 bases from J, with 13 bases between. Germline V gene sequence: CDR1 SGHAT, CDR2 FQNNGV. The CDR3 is CASSNYRVSGELFF. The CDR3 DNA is TGTGCCAGCAGCAATTACCGGGTCTCCGGGGAGCTGTTTTTT.

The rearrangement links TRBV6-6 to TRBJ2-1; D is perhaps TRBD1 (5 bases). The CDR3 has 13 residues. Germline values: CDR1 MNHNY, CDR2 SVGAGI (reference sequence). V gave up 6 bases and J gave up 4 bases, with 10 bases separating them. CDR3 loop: CASRQGRYNEQFF. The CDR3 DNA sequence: TGTGCCAGCAGGCAGGGTCGATACAATGAGCAGTTCTTC.

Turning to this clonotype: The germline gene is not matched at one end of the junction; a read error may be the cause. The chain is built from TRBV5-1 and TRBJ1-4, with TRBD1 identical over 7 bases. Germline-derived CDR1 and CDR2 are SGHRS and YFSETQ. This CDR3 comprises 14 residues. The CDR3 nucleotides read TGCGCCAGCAGCCGGGACAGTCTAATGAAAAACCTGTTTTTT. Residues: CASSRDSLMKNLFF.

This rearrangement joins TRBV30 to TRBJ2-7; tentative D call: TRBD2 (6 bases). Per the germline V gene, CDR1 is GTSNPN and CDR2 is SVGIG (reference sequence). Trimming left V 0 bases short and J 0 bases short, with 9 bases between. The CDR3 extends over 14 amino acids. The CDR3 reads CAWSVGGTSYEQYF. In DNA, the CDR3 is TGTGCCTGGAGTGTAGGAGGGACCTCCTACGAGCAGTACTTC.

DNA for the CDR3: TGCAGTGCTAGTGTTTTGGGGGCTCGTACCGGGGAGCTGTTTTTT. Translation: CSASVLGARTGELFF. The chain links TRBV20-1 to TRBJ2-2, with a weak D call TRBD1 (6 bases). This CDR3 spans 15 amino acids. Trimming left V 3 bases short and J 5 bases short, with 16 bases between. Germline V lookup: CDR1 DFQATT, CDR2 SNEGSKA (reference sequence).

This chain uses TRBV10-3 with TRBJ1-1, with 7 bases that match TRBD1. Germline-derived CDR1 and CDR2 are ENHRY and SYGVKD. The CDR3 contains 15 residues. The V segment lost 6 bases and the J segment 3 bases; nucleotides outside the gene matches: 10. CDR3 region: CAIRGQLGLDTEAFF. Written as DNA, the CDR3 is TGTGCCATCAGGGGACAGCTGGGTTTGGACACTGAAGCTTTCTTT.

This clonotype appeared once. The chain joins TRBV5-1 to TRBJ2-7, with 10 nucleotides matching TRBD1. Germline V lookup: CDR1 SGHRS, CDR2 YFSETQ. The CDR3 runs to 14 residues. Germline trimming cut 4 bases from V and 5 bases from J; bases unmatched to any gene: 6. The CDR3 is CASSRGQGGDEQYF. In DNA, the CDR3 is TGCGCCAGCAGCCGAGGACAGGGGGGCGACGAGCAGTACTTC.

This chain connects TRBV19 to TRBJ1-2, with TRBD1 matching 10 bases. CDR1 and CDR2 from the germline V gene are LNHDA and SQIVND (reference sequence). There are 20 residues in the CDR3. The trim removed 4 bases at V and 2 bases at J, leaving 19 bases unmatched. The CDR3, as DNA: TGTGCCAGTAGTAAAAGCCTCCGGGACAGGGGTCTCTCGGCCAACTATGGCTACACCTTC. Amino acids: CASSKSLRDRGLSANYGYTF.

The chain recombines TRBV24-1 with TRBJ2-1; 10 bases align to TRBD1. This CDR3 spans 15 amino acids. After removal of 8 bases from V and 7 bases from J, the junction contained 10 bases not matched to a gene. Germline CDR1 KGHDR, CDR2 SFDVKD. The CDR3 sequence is CATTPGTGDLNEQFF. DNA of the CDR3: TGTGCCACCACCCCCGGGACAGGGGATTTAAATGAGCAGTTCTTC.

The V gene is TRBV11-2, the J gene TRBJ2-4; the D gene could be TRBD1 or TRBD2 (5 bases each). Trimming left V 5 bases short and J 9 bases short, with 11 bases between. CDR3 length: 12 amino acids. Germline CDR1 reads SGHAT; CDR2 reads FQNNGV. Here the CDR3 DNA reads TGTGCCAGCAGCCGGGGCTCCGGCATTCAGTACTTC. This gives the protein CASSRGSGIQYF.

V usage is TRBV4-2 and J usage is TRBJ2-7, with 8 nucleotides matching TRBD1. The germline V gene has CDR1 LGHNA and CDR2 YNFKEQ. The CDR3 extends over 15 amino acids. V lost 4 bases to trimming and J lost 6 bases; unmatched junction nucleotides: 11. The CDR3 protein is CASSPPRGQAGEQYF. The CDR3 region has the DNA TGTGCCAGCAGCCCCCCCAGGGGACAGGCGGGCGAGCAGTACTTC.

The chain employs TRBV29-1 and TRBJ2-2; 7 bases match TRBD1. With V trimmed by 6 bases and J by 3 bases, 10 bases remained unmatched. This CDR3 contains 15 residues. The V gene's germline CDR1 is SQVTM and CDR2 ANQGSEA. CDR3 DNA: TGCAGCGTCCGGTTGTGGCAGGGGGACACCGGGGAGCTGTTTTTT. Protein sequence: CSVRLWQGDTGELFF.

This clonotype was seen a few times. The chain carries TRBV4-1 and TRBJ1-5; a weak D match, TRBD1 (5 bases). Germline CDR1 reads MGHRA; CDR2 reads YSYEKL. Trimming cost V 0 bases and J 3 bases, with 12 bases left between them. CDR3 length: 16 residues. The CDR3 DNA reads TGCGCCAGCAGCCAAGAAGGTCGGGGGAACAATCAGCCCCAGCATTTT. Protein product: CASSQEGRGNNQPQHF.